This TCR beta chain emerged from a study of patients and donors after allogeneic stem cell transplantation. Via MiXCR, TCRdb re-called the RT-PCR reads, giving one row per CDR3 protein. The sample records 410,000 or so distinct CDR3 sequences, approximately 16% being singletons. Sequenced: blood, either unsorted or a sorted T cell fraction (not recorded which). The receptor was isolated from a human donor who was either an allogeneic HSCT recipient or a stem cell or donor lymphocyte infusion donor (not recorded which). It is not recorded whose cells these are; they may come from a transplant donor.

CDR3 coding DNA: TGCGCCAGCAGCCAAGGGTTGGTTCCCACCGGGGAGCTGTTTTTT. It specifies CASSQGLVPTGELFF. The V call is TRBV4-1, the J call TRBJ2-2, with D unresolved. The CDR3 sequence is 15 residues long. The germline gives CDR1 MGHRA, CDR2 YSYEKL. Trimming took 1 base from V and 4 from J, leaving 10 bases between them.